Listed here are 6 T cell receptor beta chains from one sample, sequenced in a study of breast tumors, draining lymph nodes, adjacent tissues. Breast cancer patients provided tissue from their axillary draining lymph nodes. TCRdb reprocessed the multiplex PCR reads via MiXCR and lists one record per CDR3 protein. The sample consists of about 180,000 distinct CDR3 sequences, approximately 33% of them appearing once. Sequencing input: axillary lymph node tissue. These receptors came from a female donor with breast cancer. Some clones in this sample may be carry-over from other donors' samples.

This clonotype was picked up a small number of times. A much larger clone lies a single base off, so this may be a read error. The rearrangement joins TRBV12-3 or TRBV12-4 to TRBJ2-2, with D hard to call. V was trimmed by 3 bases and J by 6 bases, leaving 8 bases between them. CDR3 length: 13 amino acids. The CDR3 coding sequence is TGTGCCAGCAGTTTCAAAGGGCCCGGGGAGCTGTTTTTT. Encoded protein: CASSFKGPGELFF.

This clonotype was counted many times. V and J are TRBV2 and TRBJ1-5; D is undetermined. Trimming took 7 bases from V and 2 from J, leaving 15 bases between them. The CDR3 runs to 15 residues. CDR1 SNHLY and CDR2 FYNNEI come from the germline V gene. CDR3 sequence: CASTFQGGGNQPQHF. The CDR3 nucleotides read TGTGCCAGCACCTTCCAAGGAGGAGGCAATCAGCCCCAGCATTTT.

This clonotype was seen repeatedly, ten times or more. The gene calls are TRBV5-1 and TRBJ2-3; 8 positions agree with TRBD2. The CDR3 contains 15 residues. After removal of 4 bases from V and 5 bases from J, the junction contained 9 bases not matched to a gene. Germline lookup yields CDR1 SGHRS and CDR2 YFSETQ. The DNA of the CDR3 is TGCGCCAGCAGCCATAGCGGGACCCTTGGAGATACGCAGTATTTT. Its protein is CASSHSGTLGDTQYF.

This clonotype was counted ten times or more. The chain employs TRBV20-1 and TRBJ1-2, with D unresolved. With 0 bases removed from V and 8 bases from J, the gap between germline ends came to 4 bases. Germline CDR1 is DFQATT and CDR2 is SNEGSKA (reference sequence). This CDR3 region has 10 residues. CDR3 amino acids: CSAREGGYTF. In DNA, the CDR3 is TGCAGTGCTAGAGAGGGCGGCTACACCTTC.

In this sample, this clonotype turned up many times. J is TRBJ2-3 and V is TRBV7-2; D not resolved. Per the germline V gene, CDR1 is SGHTA and CDR2 is FQGNSA. Trimming cost V 9 bases and J 1 base, with 20 bases left between them. The CDR3 totals 16 residues. The CDR3 region has the DNA TGTGCCAGTCCTGCACGCTTTGGACGTGGCACAGATACGCAGTATTTT. It yields the protein CASPARFGRGTDTQYF.

This clonotype was seen ten or more times. CDR3 region: CASSAGQYGYTF. CDR3 bases: TGTGCCAGCAGCGCGGGACAGTATGGCTACACCTTC. This sequence joins TRBV9 and TRBJ1-2; TRBD1 aligns across 7 bases. Trimming at V came to 3 bases and at J to 5 bases, leaving 1 base not matched to a gene. Germline V lookup: CDR1 SGDLS, CDR2 YYNGEE. The length of the CDR3 is 12 residues. The variable domain in full, completed from reference TRBV9 and TRBJ1-2, reads DSGVTQTPKHLITATGQRVTLRCSPRSGDLSVYWYQQSLDQGLQFLIQYYNGEERAKGNILERFSAQQFPDLHSELNLSSLELGDSALYFCASSAGQYGYTFGSGTRLTVV.